This T cell receptor beta chain was sequenced for a study of blood T cells in healthy people across ages. The wider study: About one barcoded beta molecule per two T cells was the capture yield of template switching.

Findings of the study overall: Observed TCR beta diversity showed a strong correlation with the percentage of naive T cells as measured by flow cytometry. A greater number of naive CD4+ cells and higher diversity distinguished long-lived donors from aged donors.

Notes on this clonotype: What it recognizes is unknown.

Primed by a sample-barcoded 5' primer and a J-beta primer mix, a second PCR proceeded for 7 to 11 cycles. All cDNA molecules were each tagged by a template-switch adaptor with 12 random nucleotides. A single record per CDR3 protein comes from TCRdb applying MiXCR to the 5' RACE reads. The sample lists 910,000 or so distinct CDR3 sequences, just over 50% seen once, with about 22% in the top ten. Germline assignment: CDR1 MNHNS and CDR2 SASEGT. CDR3 length equals 12 residues. Trimming took off 2 bases at V and 4 bases at J, with 5 bases between the two ends. This sequence originates from a woman aged 60-75 years in good health. Source material: blood. The J gene is TRBJ1-2, the V gene TRBV6-1; the D is unclear. The CDR3 spells CASSELSYGYTF. CDR3 in DNA: TGTGCCAGCAGTGAACTCAGCTATGGCTACACCTTC.